One and the same sample provided the 24 T cell receptor beta chains below, sequenced in a study of cytomegalovirus exposure and HLA in healthy donors. PCR primers comprised 60 Vbeta and 13 Jbeta primers. The protocol was immunoSEQ multiplex PCR, while the TCRdb copy is restricted to in-frame clones and leaves out a portion. Here the sample spans about 93,000 clones, over 65% being singletons. Source material: PBMCs. These receptors were collected from a man over 45 in good health and CMV-seronegative.

The chain employs TRBV9 and TRBJ2-1, with TRBD2 identical over 15 bases. V was pared by 3 bases and J by 4 bases, with 8 bases of the junction left unmatched. This CDR3 is 18 amino acids long. Germline V gene lookup returns CDR1 SGDLS and CDR2 YYNGEE. The chain's CDR3 is CASSGGTSGRSQYNEQFF. The CDR3 bases are TGTGCCAGCAGCGGAGGGACTAGCGGGAGGTCACAATACAATGAGCAGTTCTTC. Together with reference TRBV9 and TRBJ2-1, the CDR3 gives the full variable domain: DSGVTQTPKHLITATGQRVTLRCSPRSGDLSVYWYQQSLDQGLQFLIQYYNGEERAKGNILERFSAQQFPDLHSELNLSSLELGDSALYFCASSGGTSGRSQYNEQFFGPGTRLTVL.

V is TRBV7-8 and J is TRBJ1-6, with D unresolved. The V end was cut by 1 base, the J end by 7 bases, with 8 bases between. Germline loops: CDR1 SGHVS, CDR2 FQNEAQ. The CDR3 totals 14 residues. The CDR3 is CASSLDSMNSPLHF. The CDR3 bases are TGTGCCAGCAGCTTAGACAGCATGAATTCACCCCTCCACTTT.

For this clone: Other DNA sequences in this specimen translate into the identical CDR3. The chain is built from TRBV9 and TRBJ2-1, with TRBD2 matching 10 bases. J lost 4 bases, V lost 4 bases, and 5 bases had no gene match. The germline CDR1 and CDR2 sequences are SGDLS and YYNGEE. There are 15 residues in the CDR3. As DNA, the CDR3 is TGTGCCAGCAGCAGTGGGACTAGCGCTTACAATGAGCAGTTCTTC. Its protein is CASSSGTSAYNEQFF.

The chain is built from TRBV6-1 and TRBJ2-5; a weak D match, TRBD1 (6 bases). Trimming left V 4 bases short and J 1 base short, with 7 bases between. The CDR3 loop spans 13 amino acids. The germline gives CDR1 MNHNS, CDR2 SASEGT. CDR3 amino acids: CASSGTVQETQYF. CDR3 DNA sequence: TGTGCCAGCAGTGGGACAGTCCAAGAGACCCAGTACTTC.

This rearrangement joins TRBV27 to TRBJ2-7; unclear D gene. The germline CDR1 and CDR2 sequences are MNHEY and SMNVEV (reference sequence). V was clipped by 0 bases and J by 2 bases, with 14 bases between them. CDR3 length: 16 amino acids. Here the CDR3 reads CASSLSTAGDTYEQYF. The DNA for the CDR3 is TGTGCCAGCAGTTTATCGACGGCAGGTGATACCTACGAGCAGTACTTC.

This clone has more than one count but fewer than ten. The rearrangement uses TRBV6-5 and TRBJ1-1; 7 nucleotides match TRBD1. V shed 7 bases, J shed 12 bases, and the junction held 14 bases outside the gene matches. The CDR3 runs to 13 residues. CDR1 MNHEY and CDR2 SVGAGI come from the germline V gene. DNA of the CDR3: TGTGCCAGCATCCACGCAGAGGGGGCAGAAACTTTCTTT. Translation: CASIHAEGAETFF.

This chain links TRBV19 with TRBJ1-2, with D unresolved. V lost 6 bases and J 5 bases, leaving 19 bases between the germline ends. This CDR3 is built from 15 residues. The germline CDR1 and CDR2 sequences are LNHDA and SQIVND (reference sequence). The CDR3: CASSGSHDLVYGYTF. CDR3 DNA sequence: TGTGCCAGTAGCGGGAGCCACGACCTAGTTTATGGCTACACCTTC.

J is TRBJ1-3 and V is TRBV18; 8 bases align to TRBD1. Per germline, CDR1 KGHSH and CDR2 LQKENI. Trimming removed 3 bases from V and 1 base from J; junction bases left unmatched: 8. The CDR3 extends over 17 amino acids. CDR3 nucleotides: TGTGCCAGCTCACCCCAGACAGGGGTATTATCTGGAAACACCATATATTTT. This translates into CASSPQTGVLSGNTIYF.

V is TRBV7-3 and J is TRBJ2-7; 8 bases align to TRBD1. CDR1 is SGHTA, CDR2 FQGTGA, per germline. This CDR3 region has 15 residues. J lost 2 bases, V lost 0 bases, and 3 bases had no gene match. In nucleotides, the CDR3 is TGTGCCAGCAGCTTAACATCGGACAGGGCCTACGAGCAGTACTTC. It yields the protein CASSLTSDRAYEQYF.

J is TRBJ1-1 and V is TRBV6-5, with TRBD1 matching 8 bases. The CDR3 spans 13 residues. Germline loops: CDR1 MNHEY, CDR2 SVGAGI. Losses at the gene ends were 6 bases for V and 11 bases for J; bases not matched to a gene: 11. The CDR3 sequence is CASSGRTGTMAFF. The CDR3 DNA reads TGTGCCAGCAGCGGAAGGACAGGGACGATGGCTTTCTTT.

This clone turned up a few times. This sequence joins TRBV27 and TRBJ2-1; perhaps TRBD1 as D (5 bases). CDR1 and CDR2 from the germline V gene are MNHEY and SMNVEV (reference sequence). CDR3 length: 14 amino acids. Trimming took 10 bases from V and 4 from J, leaving 17 bases between them. CDR3 nucleotide sequence: TGTGCCATCTCAGTGGGTAAGGGGTACAATGAGCAGTTCTTC. Residues: CAISVGKGYNEQFF.

This clone was detected only a few times. V and J are TRBV28 and TRBJ1-5; 9 bases are a match to TRBD1. The CDR3 runs to 14 residues. The V and J ends lost 6 bases and 4 bases, in that order; junction bases with no gene match: 4. Germline V gene sequence: CDR1 MDHEN, CDR2 SYDVKM. The CDR3 DNA is TGTGCCAGCAGCCCTGACAGGGGGAATCAGCCCCAGCATTTT. This sequence encodes CASSPDRGNQPQHF.

CDR3 DNA: TGTGCCAGCATTCAACAGGGAAACACCGGGGAGCTGTTTTTT. Its translation: CASIQQGNTGELFF. The chain is built from TRBV28 and TRBJ2-2; weak D call: TRBD1 (6 bases). The V end lost 7 bases, the J end lost 2 bases, and 11 bases lay between the germline ends. The CDR3 length is 14 residues. Germline CDR1 MDHEN, CDR2 SYDVKM.

The gene calls are TRBV18 and TRBJ1-2; 10 positions match TRBD1. This CDR3 is built from 14 residues. Germline V lookup: CDR1 KGHSH, CDR2 LQKENI. V dropped 5 bases and J dropped 8; count of bases not matched to a gene: 8. The CDR3 DNA follows: TGTGCCAGCTCATCCATTGGACAGGGGGAAGGCTACACCTTC. Its protein is CASSSIGQGEGYTF.

The chain employs TRBV20-1 and TRBJ1-2; unclear D gene. Looked up from germline, CDR1 is DFQATT and CDR2 is SNEGSKA (reference sequence). The CDR3 runs to 11 residues. Trimming removed 3 bases from V and 7 bases from J, with 9 bases in between. The CDR3 nucleotides are TGCAGTGCTAGGAAGGCGGGTGGCTACACCTTC. Protein product: CSARKAGGYTF.

V and J are TRBV7-2 and TRBJ2-1; D ambiguous. Trimming removed 1 base at V and 6 bases at J, with 13 bases between. The germline V gene encodes CDR1 SGHTA and CDR2 FQGNSA. The CDR3 contains 15 residues. The CDR3 region is CASSLGSQRSNEQFF. The CDR3 coding sequence is TGTGCCAGCAGCTTAGGAAGTCAGAGGAGCAATGAGCAGTTCTTC.

Remarks on this clone: The identical CDR3 is also encoded by other nucleotide sequences in the sample. V usage is TRBV19 and J usage is TRBJ2-1; a possible D gene is TRBD2 (6 bases). The CDR3 is 13 amino acids. From germline, CDR1 is LNHDA and CDR2 SQIVND (reference sequence). Trimming took 6 bases from V and 6 from J, leaving 12 bases between them. DNA of the CDR3: TGTGCCAGTAGCTTGCTTAGCGGCAATGAGCAGTTCTTC. The encoded protein is CASSLLSGNEQFF.

This clone has just one count. CDR3: CASSLDSSAAVLWGYTF. Written as DNA, the CDR3 is TGTGCCAGCAGCTTAGATTCCTCAGCGGCGGTACTATGGGGCTACACCTTC. The V gene is TRBV7-2, the J gene TRBJ1-2; D is uncertain. This CDR3 is 17 amino acids long. V lost 1 base and J lost 8, with 23 bases in between. Germline V gene data show CDR1 as SGHTA and CDR2 as FQGNSA.

The chain couples TRBV4-2 to TRBJ1-4; D is ambiguous. The CDR3 totals 15 residues. Between the trimmed V and J ends, which lost 0 bases and 10 bases, there was a span of 15 bases. CDR1 and CDR2 (germline): LGHNA, YNFKEQ. The CDR3 DNA reads as TGTGCCAGCAGCCAAGATCTAGCGGCTCTGGTAAAACTGTTTTTT. The encoded protein is CASSQDLAALVKLFF.

The CDR3, as DNA: TGTGCCAGCAGGGAGCGAGGAGGAGGGCCGGAATATACGCAGTATTTT. Translated: CASRERGGGPEYTQYF. The chain employs TRBV7-3 and TRBJ2-3; TRBD2 is a possible D gene (6 bases). Germline lookup yields CDR1 SGHTA and CDR2 FQGTGA. V was shortened by 6 bases and J by 7 bases, with 23 bases between the two germline ends. CDR3 length: 16 residues. The full variable domain, completed using reference TRBV7-3 and TRBJ2-3, is GAGVSQTPSNKVTEKGKYVELRCDPISGHTALYWYRQSLGQGPEFLIYFQGTGAADDSGLPNDRFFAVRPEGSVSTLKIQRTERGDSAVYLCASRERGGGPEYTQYFGPGTRLTVL.

The chain has TRBV6-6 and TRBJ2-1; D gene uncertain. This CDR3 is built from 13 residues. Germline CDR1 is MNHNY and CDR2 is SVGAGI (reference sequence). Trimming stripped 6 bases from V and 14 bases from J, with 20 bases between. CDR3 in DNA: TGTGCCAGCAGCAGAGGATCGCCCCCTACAAAGTTCTTC. Translating it yields CASSRGSPPTKFF.

This sequence joins TRBV9 and TRBJ2-3; 11 nucleotides agree with TRBD2. The CDR3 has 15 amino acids. V was clipped by 4 bases and J by 0 bases; unmatched bases: 1. Germline V gene lookup returns CDR1 SGDLS and CDR2 YYNGEE. CDR3 nucleotides: TGTGCCAGCAGCAGACTAGCGGGAAGCACAGATACGCAGTATTTT. Amino acid sequence: CASSRLAGSTDTQYF.

The chain links TRBV28 to TRBJ2-2; 7 bases are a match to TRBD1. The germline gives CDR1 MDHEN, CDR2 SYDVKM. This CDR3 region has 14 residues. V gave up 4 bases and J gave up 6 bases; unmatched junction bases: 5. DNA of the CDR3: TGTGCCAGCAGTTCAACAGGGGAGCCCGGGGAGCTGTTTTTT. Its protein is CASSSTGEPGELFF.

This clone was detected a few times. The rearrangement links TRBV27 to TRBJ2-1; D gene uncertain. The V end lost 11 bases, the J end lost 6 bases, and 11 bases lay between the germline ends. Germline CDR1 MNHEY, CDR2 SMNVEV (reference sequence). The CDR3 runs 11 residues. CDR3 in amino acids: CASRDFNEQFF. DNA of the CDR3: TGTGCCTCGAGAGATTTCAATGAGCAGTTCTTC.